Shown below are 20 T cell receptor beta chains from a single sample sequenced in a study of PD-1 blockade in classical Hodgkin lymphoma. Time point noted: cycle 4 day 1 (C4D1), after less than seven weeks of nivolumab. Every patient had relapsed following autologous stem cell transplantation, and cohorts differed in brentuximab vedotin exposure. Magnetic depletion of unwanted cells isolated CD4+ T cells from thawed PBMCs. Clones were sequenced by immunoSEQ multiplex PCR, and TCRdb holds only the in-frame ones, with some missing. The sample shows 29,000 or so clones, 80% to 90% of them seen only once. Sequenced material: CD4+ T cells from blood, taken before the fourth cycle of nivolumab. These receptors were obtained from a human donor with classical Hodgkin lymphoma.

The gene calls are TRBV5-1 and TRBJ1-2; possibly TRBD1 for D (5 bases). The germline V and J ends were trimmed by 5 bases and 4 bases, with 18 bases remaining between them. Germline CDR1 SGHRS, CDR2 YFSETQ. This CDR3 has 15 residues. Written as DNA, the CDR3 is TGCGCCAGCAGACCATCAGGGTCTGACTTCTATGGCTACACCTTC. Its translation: CASRPSGSDFYGYTF.

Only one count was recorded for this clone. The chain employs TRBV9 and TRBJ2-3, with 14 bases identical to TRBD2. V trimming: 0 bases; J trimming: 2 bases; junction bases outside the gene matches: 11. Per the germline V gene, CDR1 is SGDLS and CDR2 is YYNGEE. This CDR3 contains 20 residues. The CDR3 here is CASSVEGRTSGGPSTDTQYF. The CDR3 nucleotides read TGTGCCAGCAGCGTAGAAGGTCGGACTAGCGGGGGGCCCTCCACAGATACGCAGTATTTT.

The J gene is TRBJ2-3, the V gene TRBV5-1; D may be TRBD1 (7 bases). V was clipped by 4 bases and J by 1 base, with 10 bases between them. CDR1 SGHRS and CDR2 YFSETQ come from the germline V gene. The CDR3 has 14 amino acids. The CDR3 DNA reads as TGCGCCAGCAGCGCGGGGACAGGCACAGATACGCAGTATTTT. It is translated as CASSAGTGTDTQYF.

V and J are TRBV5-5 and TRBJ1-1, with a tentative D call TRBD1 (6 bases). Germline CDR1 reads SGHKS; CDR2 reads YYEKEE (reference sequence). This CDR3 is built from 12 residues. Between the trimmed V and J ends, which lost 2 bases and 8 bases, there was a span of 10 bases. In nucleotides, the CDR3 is TGTGCCAGCAGCTTAGGACAGCCAGAAGCTTTCTTT. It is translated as CASSLGQPEAFF. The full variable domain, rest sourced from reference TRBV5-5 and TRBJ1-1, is DAGVTQSPTHLIKTRGQQVTLRCSPISGHKSVSWYQQVLGQGPQFIFQYYEKEERGRGNFPDRFSARQFPNYSSELNVNALLLGDSALYLCASSLGQPEAFFGQGTRLTVV.

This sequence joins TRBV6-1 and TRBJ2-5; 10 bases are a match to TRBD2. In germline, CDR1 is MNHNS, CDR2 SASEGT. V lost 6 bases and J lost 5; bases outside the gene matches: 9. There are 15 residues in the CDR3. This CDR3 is CASRSSGGRGETQYF. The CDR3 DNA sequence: TGTGCCAGCAGGTCTAGCGGGGGCCGGGGGGAGACCCAGTACTTC.

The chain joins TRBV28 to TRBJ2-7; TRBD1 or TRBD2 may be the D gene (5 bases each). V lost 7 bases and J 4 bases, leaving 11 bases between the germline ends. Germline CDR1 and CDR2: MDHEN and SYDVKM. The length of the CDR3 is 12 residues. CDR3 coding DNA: TGTGCCAGCATAGGGGAGAGGTACGAGCAGTACTTC. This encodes CASIGERYEQYF. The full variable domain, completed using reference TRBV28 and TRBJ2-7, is DVKVTQSSRYLVKRTGEKVFLECVQDMDHENMFWYRQDPGLGLRLIYFSYDVKMKEKGDIPEGYSVSREKKERFSLILESASTNQTSMYLCASIGERYEQYFGPGTRLTVT.

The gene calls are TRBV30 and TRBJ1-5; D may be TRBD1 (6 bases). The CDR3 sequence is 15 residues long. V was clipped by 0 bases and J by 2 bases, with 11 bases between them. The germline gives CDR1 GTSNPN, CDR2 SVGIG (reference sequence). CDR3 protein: CAWSVGGAGNQPQHF. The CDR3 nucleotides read TGTGCCTGGAGTGTTGGGGGGGCGGGCAATCAGCCCCAGCATTTT. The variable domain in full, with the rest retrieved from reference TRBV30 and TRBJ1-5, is SQTIHQWPATLVQPVGSPLSLECTVEGTSNPNLYWYRQAAGRGLQLLFYSVGIGQISSEVPQNLSASRPQDRQFILSSKKLLLSDSGFYLCAWSVGGAGNQPQHFGDGTRLSIL.

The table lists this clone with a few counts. The CDR3 region is CASTQGGTVARPQHF. Here the CDR3 DNA reads TGTGCCAGTACCCAGGGGGGGACAGTCGCACGACCCCAGCATTTT. The rearrangement joins TRBV19 to TRBJ1-5; 7 bases fit TRBD1. Germline CDR1 is LNHDA and CDR2 is SQIVND (reference sequence). Losses at the gene ends were 7 bases for V and 10 bases for J; bases not matched to a gene: 16. The CDR3 runs to 15 residues.

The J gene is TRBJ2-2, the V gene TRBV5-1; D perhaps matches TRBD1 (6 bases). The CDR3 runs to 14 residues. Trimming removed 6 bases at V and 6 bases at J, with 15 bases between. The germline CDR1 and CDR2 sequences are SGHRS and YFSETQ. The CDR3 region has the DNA TGCGCCAGCACCCTAGCCCCAGGGGCCGGGGAGCTGTTTTTT. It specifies CASTLAPGAGELFF.

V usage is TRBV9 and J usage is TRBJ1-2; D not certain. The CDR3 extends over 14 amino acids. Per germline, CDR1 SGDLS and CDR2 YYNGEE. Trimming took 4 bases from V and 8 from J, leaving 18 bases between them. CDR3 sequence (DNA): TGTGCCAGCAGCTCAGCCTCACAGTACACCGGCTACACCTTC. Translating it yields CASSSASQYTGYTF.

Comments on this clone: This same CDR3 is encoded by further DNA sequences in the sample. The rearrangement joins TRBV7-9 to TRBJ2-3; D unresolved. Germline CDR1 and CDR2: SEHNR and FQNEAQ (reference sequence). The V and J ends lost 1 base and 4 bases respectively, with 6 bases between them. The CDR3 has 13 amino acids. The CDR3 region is CASSLEGPDTQYF. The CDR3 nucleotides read TGTGCCAGCAGCTTAGAAGGGCCAGATACGCAGTATTTT.

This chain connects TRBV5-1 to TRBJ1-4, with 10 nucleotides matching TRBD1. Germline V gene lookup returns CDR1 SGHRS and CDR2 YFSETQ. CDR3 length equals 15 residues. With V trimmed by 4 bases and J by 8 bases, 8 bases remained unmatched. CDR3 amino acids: CASSQETGGGEKLFF. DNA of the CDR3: TGCGCCAGCAGCCAAGAGACAGGGGGCGGCGAAAAACTGTTTTTT.

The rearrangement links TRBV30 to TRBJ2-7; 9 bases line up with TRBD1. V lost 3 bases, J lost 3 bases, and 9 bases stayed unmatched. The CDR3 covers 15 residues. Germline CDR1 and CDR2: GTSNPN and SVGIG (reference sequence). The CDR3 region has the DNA TGTGCCTGGAGGGGGGGACAGGGCTCCTACTACGAGCAGTACTTC. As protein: CAWRGGQGSYYEQYF.

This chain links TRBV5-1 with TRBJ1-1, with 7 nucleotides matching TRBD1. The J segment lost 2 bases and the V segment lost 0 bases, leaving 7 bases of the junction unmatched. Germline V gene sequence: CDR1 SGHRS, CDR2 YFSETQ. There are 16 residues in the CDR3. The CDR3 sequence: CASSLGPTGPNTEAFF. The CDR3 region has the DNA TGCGCCAGCAGCTTGGGGCCGACAGGGCCAAACACTGAAGCTTTCTTT.

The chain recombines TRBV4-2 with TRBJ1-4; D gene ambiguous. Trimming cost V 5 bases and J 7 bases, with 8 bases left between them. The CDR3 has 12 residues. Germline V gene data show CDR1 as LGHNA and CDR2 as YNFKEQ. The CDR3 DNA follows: TGTGCCAGCAGCTTGGCCGCTGAAAAACTGTTTTTT. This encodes CASSLAAEKLFF.

CDR3 in amino acids: CASSLASLTGNNQPQHF. In DNA, the CDR3 is TGCGCCAGCAGCTTGGCCTCCTTGACAGGGAACAATCAGCCCCAGCATTTT. V is TRBV5-1 and J is TRBJ1-5; 7 bases fit TRBD1. V dropped 0 bases and J dropped 3; count of bases not matched to a gene: 9. The CDR3 loop spans 17 amino acids. The germline V gene has CDR1 SGHRS and CDR2 YFSETQ.

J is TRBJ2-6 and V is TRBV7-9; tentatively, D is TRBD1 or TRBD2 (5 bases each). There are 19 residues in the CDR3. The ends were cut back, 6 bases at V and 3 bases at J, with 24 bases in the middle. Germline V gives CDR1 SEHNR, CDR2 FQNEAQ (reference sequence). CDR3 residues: CASRLTPGRFFGGANVLTF. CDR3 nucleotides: TGTGCCAGCAGACTTACTCCGGGACGCTTTTTTGGTGGGGCCAACGTCCTGACTTTC.

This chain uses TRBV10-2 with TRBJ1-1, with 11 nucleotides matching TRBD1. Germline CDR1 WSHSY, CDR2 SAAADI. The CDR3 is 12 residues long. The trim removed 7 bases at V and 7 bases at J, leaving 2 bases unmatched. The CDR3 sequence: CASKDRGLEAFF. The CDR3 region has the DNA TGCGCCAGCAAGGACAGGGGGCTTGAAGCTTTCTTT.

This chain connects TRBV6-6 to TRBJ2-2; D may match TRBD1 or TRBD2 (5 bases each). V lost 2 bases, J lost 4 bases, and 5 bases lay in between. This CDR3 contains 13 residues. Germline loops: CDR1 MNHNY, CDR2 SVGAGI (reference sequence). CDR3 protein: CASSYGGTGELFF. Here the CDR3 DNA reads TGTGCCAGCAGTTACGGGGGCACCGGGGAGCTGTTTTTT.

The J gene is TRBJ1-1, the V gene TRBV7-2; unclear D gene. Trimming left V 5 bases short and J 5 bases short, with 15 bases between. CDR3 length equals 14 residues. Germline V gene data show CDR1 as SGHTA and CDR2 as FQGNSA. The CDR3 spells CASSPHLGLTEAFF. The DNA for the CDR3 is TGTGCCAGCAGCCCTCATCTGGGGTTAACTGAAGCTTTCTTT.